This entry concerns a single T cell receptor (beta chain). Germline values: CDR1 SNHLY, CDR2 FYNNEI. Between the trimmed V and J ends, which lost 10 bases and 2 bases, there was a span of 17 bases. The CDR3 is 15 residues long. TCRdb processed the 5' RACE reads anew with MiXCR; each CDR3 protein has one entry. The repertoire holds a few hundred thousand distinct CDR3 sequences, roughly 30% seen once, with roughly 6.1% in the top ten. The sample comes from a study of identical twins' blood T cells. V gene TRBV2 combines with J gene TRBJ2-2, with D possibly being TRBD1 (5 bases). The sequence was obtained from a woman aged 18-49 years in good health. The specimen was PBMCs. This CDR3 reads CATRGAQTNTGELFF. The CDR3 nucleotides are TGTGCCACCCGTGGGGCCCAGACCAACACCGGGGAGCTGTTTTTT.